This TCR beta chain was sequenced during a study of blood T cell repertoires in COVID-19 (TCRdb year 2020). The study in broad terms: Samples from collaborators originated in the United States, Italy and Spain and spanned both the acute and convalescent phases of COVID-19. The prospective study material was composed of cDNA or gDNA derived from T cells, B-cell-depleted T cells, or PBMCs. A de-identified subject ID, COVID-19 status, age in years and sex were almost always included in the sample metadata. Samples were obtained from the ongoing ImmuneRACE study (first 160 participants) and from 1,200 or so subjects provided by 6 global collaborators. The repertoires were released in a freely available public database intended as a resource for research on the immune response to SARS-CoV-2. Where available, HLA class I and class II types were taken from metadata supplied by the sample provider and were not determined by assay-based typing. The dataset comprised deeply sampled blood TCRbeta repertoires from subjects exposed to, actively infected with, or recovered from COVID-19. General findings and caveats noted by the study authors: The amount of clinical and demographic metadata varied by source and participant and was provided uncurated.

Whole blood was collected in K2EDTA tubes by collaborating institutions according to the institutions' own protocols. For TCRbeta analysis, collaborators shipped samples in one of three forms: frozen whole blood, isolated PBMCs, or DNA extracted from either of those sample types. The immunoSEQ Assay, a bias-controlled multiplex PCR, was used to amplify TCRbeta CDR3 regions from genomic DNA. Turning to the authors' computational methods: Nucleated cell counts per sample were estimated from amplification of reference gene primers within the assay. Sequence reads were collapsed and filtered to measure the absolute abundance of every unique TCRbeta CDR3 rearrangement. For each sample, productive Simpson clonality was calculated by taking the square root of Simpson's diversity index across productive rearrangements. This is the immuneACCESS table as TCRdb keeps it, with only in-frame sequences that have V and J called. A part of the clones is gone; compared with another copy, unresolved V genes explain less than half, and the rest is unexplained. V and J calls plus clone size are reproduced from that table; the DNA served to infer D and trimming. This sample lists 150,000 to 200,000 clones; around nine tenths were detected once. Jointly, the top ten make up 2.7% of the sample.

This clone showed up just once. Which antigen it targets is not known. Base qualities are not at hand, and no much larger clone is one base apart. The sequenced sample was peripheral blood. The sequence derives from a man aged 35 to 55 with active or convalescent COVID-19.

CDR3 reads: CASSLVGPQGPQHF. The nucleotides read TGTGCCAGCAGTTTAGTAGGACCTCAGGGGCCCCAGCATTTT. The sequence joins TRBV27 to TRBJ1-5, and TRBD1 may be the D gene, going by 5 matching bases. CDR1 and CDR2 (MNHEY, SMNVEV) derive from the germline V gene (reference sequence). Deletion took 2 bases off V and 9 bases off J, with a span of 14 bases between the germline ends. From the cysteine through the phenylalanine, the CDR3 covers 14 amino acids. Only CDR3 DNA remains: 42 bases, in frame from the first base.